Below, 22 T cell receptor beta chains from the same sample are listed, as sequenced in a study of response to subunit inactivated influenza vaccine. MiXCR, applied by TCRdb to the RT-PCR reads, yields one record per CDR3 protein. The sample has 540,000 or so distinct CDR3 sequences, about an eighth seen once. Material: PBMCs from blood, obtained roughly 47 days after vaccination. Every receptor here comes from a man aged 45-60 years who received an inactivated influenza vaccine.

This clonotype occurred a few times. The gene calls are TRBV5-1 and TRBJ2-7, with 12 bases aligning to TRBD2. Germline lookup yields CDR1 SGHRS and CDR2 YFSETQ. The CDR3 totals 17 residues. The junction had 12 bases not matched to a gene; V was cut back by 1 base and J by 7 bases. The DNA of the CDR3 is TGCGCCAGCAGCTTGTCCGCCATGACTAGCGGGGGACATGAGCAGTACTTC. Its translation: CASSLSAMTSGGHEQYF. Drawing the rest from reference TRBV5-1 and TRBJ2-7, the complete variable domain is KAGVTQTPRYLIKTRGQQVTLSCSPISGHRSVSWYQQTPGQGLQFLFEYFSETQRNKGNFPGRFSGRQFSNSRSEMNVSTLELGDSALYLCASSLSAMTSGGHEQYFGPGTRLTVT.

This clonotype has just a few counts. The chain links TRBV5-4 to TRBJ2-3; tentative D call: TRBD2 (6 bases). The germline CDR1 and CDR2 sequences are SGHNT and YYREEE (reference sequence). The V and J ends lost 4 bases and 9 bases respectively, with 12 bases between them. The CDR3 length is 12 residues. The CDR3 nucleotides read TGTGCCAGCAGCCGTGACACTAGCACGCAGTATTTT. Protein: CASSRDTSTQYF.

This clonotype was recorded a few times. The gene calls are TRBV20-1 and TRBJ2-2; possibly TRBD1 for D (7 bases). The germline gives CDR1 DFQATT, CDR2 SNEGSKA (reference sequence). Trimming cost V 6 bases and J 6 bases, with 17 bases left between them. The CDR3 length is 14 residues. CDR3 sequence: CSARGMAGPGELFF. CDR3 in DNA: TGCAGTGCCAGGGGGATGGCGGGACCCGGGGAGCTGTTTTTT.

A few counts support this clonotype. The chain carries TRBV4-3 and TRBJ2-3; TRBD2 aligns across 10 bases. Germline lookup yields CDR1 LGHNA and CDR2 YSLEER. The junction had 12 bases not matched to a gene; V was cut back by 4 bases and J by 2 bases. This CDR3 comprises 18 residues. The CDR3 sequence is CASSLTAGGRGNTDTQYF. CDR3 in DNA: TGCGCCAGCAGCCTGACAGCGGGAGGGCGGGGTAACACAGATACGCAGTATTTT.

This clonotype came up a few times. The chain combines TRBV5-4 with TRBJ1-6; the D gene is possibly TRBD1 (5 bases). Germline CDR1 and CDR2: SGHNT and YYREEE (reference sequence). V was pared by 4 bases and J by 1 base, with 15 bases between. This CDR3 contains 17 residues. The CDR3 DNA is TGTGCCAGCAGCGGACACTCTGGGGGTTCCTATAATTCACCCCTCCACTTT. Protein product: CASSGHSGGSYNSPLHF.

The table lists this clonotype with a few counts. The V gene is TRBV7-2, the J gene TRBJ2-2; D remains unclear. The CDR3 is made up of 16 amino acids. Trimming removed 2 bases at V and 5 bases at J, with 15 bases between. Germline V gene sequence: CDR1 SGHTA, CDR2 FQGNSA. In DNA form, the CDR3 reads TGTGCCAGCAGCTTATATGCCCCCCGTAATACCGGGGAGCTGTTTTTT. It translates to CASSLYAPRNTGELFF.

This clonotype turned up a few times. The gene calls are TRBV7-2 and TRBJ2-3; possible D gene TRBD2, 5 bases. V gave up 1 base and J gave up 4 bases, with 12 bases separating them. The germline gives CDR1 SGHTA, CDR2 FQGNSA. The CDR3 runs 15 residues. The CDR3 loop reads CASSLVRVGADTQYF. The CDR3 DNA is TGTGCCAGCAGCTTAGTGCGGGTCGGGGCAGATACGCAGTATTTT.

The V and J genes are TRBV4-3 and TRBJ1-5, with 8 bases matching TRBD1. The CDR3 spans 17 residues. Germline assignment: CDR1 LGHNA and CDR2 YSLEER. Trimming at V came to 3 bases and at J to 3 bases, leaving 10 bases not matched to a gene. CDR3 bases: TGCGCCAGCAGCCAGGACCGGACAGGGCATTCCAATCAGCCCCAGCATTTT. Protein product: CASSQDRTGHSNQPQHF.

The chain uses TRBV20-1 and TRBJ2-7; D might be TRBD1 or TRBD2, each matching 5 bases. Trimming took off 1 base at V and 7 bases at J, with 17 bases between the two ends. The CDR3 length is 14 residues. Germline lookup yields CDR1 DFQATT and CDR2 SNEGSKA (reference sequence). For the CDR3, the DNA is TGCAGTGCTAGAGGGGGAGAGGGGTCGAATGAGCAGTACTTC. Translation: CSARGGEGSNEQYF.

Ten or more counts support this clonotype. This rearrangement joins TRBV5-1 to TRBJ2-7; the D is unclear. V was pared by 3 bases and J by 3 bases, with 13 bases between. CDR1 SGHRS and CDR2 YFSETQ come from the germline V gene. This CDR3 contains 14 residues. The CDR3 here is CASSSPGHNYEQYF. The CDR3 bases are TGCGCCAGCAGCTCTCCGGGTCACAACTACGAGCAGTACTTC.

Only a few counts were recorded for this clonotype. The rearrangement uses TRBV7-2 and TRBJ2-7; TRBD2 matches 8 bases. V dropped 5 bases and J dropped 2; count of bases not matched to a gene: 8. The CDR3 loop spans 15 amino acids. Germline V gene sequence: CDR1 SGHTA, CDR2 FQGNSA. For the CDR3, the DNA is TGTGCCAGCAGCCCTCACCGGGAGGGTACCTACGAGCAGTACTTC. Its protein product is CASSPHREGTYEQYF.

The chain recombines TRBV20-1 with TRBJ1-1; 7 bases line up with TRBD1. V lost 5 bases, J lost 5 bases, and 11 bases stayed unmatched. Germline-derived CDR1 and CDR2 are DFQATT and SNEGSKA (reference sequence). The CDR3 consists of 14 residues. The CDR3 protein is CSAFGGQSRTEAFF. CDR3 bases: TGCAGTGCTTTCGGGGGACAGTCGCGAACTGAAGCTTTCTTT.

Only a few counts were recorded for this clonotype. The chain employs TRBV20-1 and TRBJ2-3; TRBD2 agrees at 15 bases. The CDR3 spans 18 residues. Per the germline V gene, CDR1 is DFQATT and CDR2 is SNEGSKA (reference sequence). J gave up 2 bases and V 1 base, and 7 bases lay outside the gene matches. CDR3 sequence: CSARGGLAGGMSTDTQYF. The DNA of the CDR3 is TGCAGTGCTAGAGGAGGACTAGCGGGGGGGATGTCCACAGATACGCAGTATTTT.

This clonotype appeared a few times. The chain employs TRBV29-1 and TRBJ2-5; 9 positions agree with TRBD2. This CDR3 is 14 amino acids long. Trimming at V came to 7 bases and at J to 5 bases, leaving 11 bases not matched to a gene. Germline V gene data show CDR1 as SQVTM and CDR2 as ANQGSEA. The CDR3 region is CSGSGTSHGETQYF. CDR3 DNA sequence: TGCAGCGGGTCCGGGACTAGCCACGGGGAGACCCAGTACTTC.

This clonotype was seen many times. This rearrangement joins TRBV29-1 to TRBJ2-1, with D hard to call. V was shortened by 7 bases and J by 6 bases, with 13 bases between the two germline ends. This CDR3 region has 12 residues. Germline V gives CDR1 SQVTM, CDR2 ANQGSEA. CDR3 residues: CSALTLGNEQFF. Written as DNA, the CDR3 is TGCAGCGCCCTTACTTTAGGCAATGAGCAGTTCTTC.

This clonotype was counted once. The chain has TRBV5-1 and TRBJ1-4; 11 positions match TRBD1. V was clipped by 4 bases and J by 0 bases; unmatched bases: 5. CDR3 length: 17 amino acids. The V gene's germline CDR1 is SGHRS and CDR2 YFSETQ. CDR3 residues: CASSDRDRGSTNEKLFF. The DNA for the CDR3 is TGCGCCAGCAGCGACCGGGACAGGGGGTCAACTAATGAAAAACTGTTTTTT.

This chain joins TRBV6-2 or TRBV6-3 and TRBJ2-7, with D perhaps matching TRBD2 (5 bases). Germline assignment: CDR1 MNHEY and CDR2 SVGEGT. The CDR3 is 14 amino acids. Trimming shortened V by 6 bases and J by 6 bases, and 18 bases separated the two germline ends. CDR3 amino acids: CASRSPTTLGEQYF. In nucleotides, the CDR3 is TGTGCCAGCAGATCTCCGACTACTTTGGGCGAGCAGTACTTC.

The chain is built from TRBV29-1 and TRBJ2-7; 8 bases are shared with TRBD1. V trimming: 6 bases; J trimming: 5 bases; junction bases outside the gene matches: 9. The germline CDR1 and CDR2 sequences are SQVTM and ANQGSEA. CDR3 length: 13 residues. CDR3 nucleotide sequence: TGCAGCGTGGACACGACAGGGGTCAACGAGCAGTACTTC. This codes for CSVDTTGVNEQYF.

This clonotype was seen at least ten times. V is TRBV5-1 and J is TRBJ1-1, with 8 bases fitting TRBD1. Germline loops: CDR1 SGHRS, CDR2 YFSETQ. The CDR3 has 16 residues. Trimming removed 7 bases from V and 0 bases from J; junction bases left unmatched: 11. CDR3 in amino acids: CASRLTGTGMNTEAFF. The CDR3 DNA follows: TGCGCCAGCCGACTTACCGGGACAGGTATGAACACTGAAGCTTTCTTT. The full variable domain, completed using reference TRBV5-1 and TRBJ1-1, is KAGVTQTPRYLIKTRGQQVTLSCSPISGHRSVSWYQQTPGQGLQFLFEYFSETQRNKGNFPGRFSGRQFSNSRSEMNVSTLELGDSALYLCASRLTGTGMNTEAFFGQGTRLTVV.

This clonotype was seen repeatedly, ten times or more. The CDR3 region is CASSYGAPSYNEQFF. CDR3 sequence (DNA): TGTGCCAGCAGTTACGGGGCCCCCTCCTACAATGAGCAGTTCTTC. The J gene is TRBJ2-1, the V gene TRBV6-2 or TRBV6-3; possibly TRBD1 for D (5 bases). Germline CDR1 is MNHEY and CDR2 is SVGEGT. The CDR3 length is 15 residues. V lost 2 bases and J 0 bases, leaving 8 bases between the germline ends.

This clonotype appeared many times. The chain employs TRBV12-3 or TRBV12-4 and TRBJ1-5; D is ambiguous. The V end lost 8 bases, the J end lost 9 bases, and 11 bases lay between the germline ends. This CDR3 spans 11 amino acids. CDR3 region: CASHSSGPQHF. The CDR3 coding sequence is TGTGCCAGCCATTCCAGTGGGCCCCAGCATTTT.

This clonotype appeared many times. The chain recombines TRBV5-1 with TRBJ2-7, with D possibly matching TRBD2 (6 bases). The CDR3 has 13 amino acids. Per the germline V gene, CDR1 is SGHRS and CDR2 is YFSETQ. V was clipped by 7 bases and J by 2 bases, with 13 bases between them. The CDR3 coding sequence is TGCGCCAGCGGACTATCAGGGACCTACGAGCAGTACTTC. Translation: CASGLSGTYEQYF.